This entry lists 21 T cell receptor beta chains sequenced from one sample in a study of cytomegalovirus exposure and HLA in healthy donors (dated by TCRdb to 2016 to 2017). Libraries were made using the immunoSEQ multiplex PCR assay. The multiplex PCR relied on a mix of 60 forward primers for TCR Vbeta segments and 13 reverse primers for TCR Jbeta segments. Here the immuneACCESS table is served through TCRdb, limited to in-frame sequences with V and J called. Missing clones are a known gap in these copies; in checked studies unresolved V genes cover under half, and the rest lacks a known reason. For this sample the table gives 200,000 to 300,000 clones, of which approximately 84% were detected only once. In total, the top ten clones hold roughly 2% of the sample. The sample taken for sequencing was PBMCs. These receptors were taken from a woman between 40 and 50 years old in good health and CMV-seropositive.

The gene calls are TRBV7-2 and TRBJ2-3; 7 bases are a match to TRBD1. This CDR3 has 12 amino acids. Trimming cost V 6 bases and J 5 bases; bases outside gene matches: 2. Germline V gene sequence: CDR1 SGHTA, CDR2 FQGNSA. The CDR3 sequence is CASRRQGDTQYF. The CDR3 coding sequence is TGTGCCAGCAGGAGACAGGGAGATACGCAGTATTTT.

This clone was found once. The chain is built from TRBV6-1 and TRBJ1-3; 8 nucleotides agree with TRBD1. In germline, CDR1 is MNHNS, CDR2 SASEGT. With 2 bases clipped from V and 4 bases from J, the junction kept 7 bases outside the gene matches. The CDR3 extends over 16 amino acids. The CDR3 DNA is TGTGCCAGCAGTGAAAGGGGGGGACAGGCGGGAAACACCATATATTTT. It specifies CASSERGGQAGNTIYF.

The chain joins TRBV27 to TRBJ2-1, with unresolved D. V lost 3 bases and J lost 0, with 6 bases in between. The CDR3 is 14 amino acids. Germline lookup yields CDR1 MNHEY and CDR2 SMNVEV (reference sequence). CDR3: CASSLGYSYNEQFF. Written as DNA, the CDR3 is TGTGCCAGCAGTTTGGGCTACTCCTACAATGAGCAGTTCTTC.

The CDR3 loop reads CASSEPQSHQPQHF. The CDR3 DNA is TGTGCCAGCAGTGAACCACAGTCCCATCAGCCCCAGCATTTT. The rearrangement links TRBV6-5 to TRBJ1-5; D remains unclear. CDR3 length: 14 residues. Trimming took off 5 bases at V and 5 bases at J, with 13 bases between the two ends. Germline CDR1 reads MNHEY; CDR2 reads SVGAGI.

This clone is a singleton in its sample. The chain combines TRBV6-5 with TRBJ2-7; TRBD1 matches at 8 bases. V lost 6 bases and J lost 4; bases outside the gene matches: 5. Germline-derived CDR1 and CDR2 are MNHEY and SVGAGI. The length of the CDR3 is 13 residues. The CDR3, as DNA: TGTGCCAGCAGCCGGACAGGGAGATACGAGCAGTACTTC. Its protein product is CASSRTGRYEQYF.

This clone has more than one count but fewer than ten. The V and J genes are TRBV4-3 and TRBJ2-2, with D possibly TRBD1 on 6 matching bases. CDR3 length: 14 amino acids. The germline V gene encodes CDR1 LGHNA and CDR2 YSLEER. V was pared by 3 bases and J by 5 bases, with 10 bases between. CDR3 DNA: TGCGCCAGCAGCCAGGACGGACAGACCGGGGAGCTGTTTTTT. Its protein product is CASSQDGQTGELFF.

The rearrangement joins TRBV30 to TRBJ2-7; 15 nucleotides agree with TRBD2. Germline V CDR1 and CDR2: GTSNPN, SVGIG (reference sequence). The ends lost 0 bases at V and 2 bases at J; junction bases unmatched: 14. The CDR3 extends over 20 amino acids. CDR3 sequence reads: CAWSVFRTSGRAFFAYEQYF. The CDR3 nucleotides are TGTGCCTGGAGTGTATTCCGGACTAGCGGGAGGGCCTTCTTTGCCTACGAGCAGTACTTC.

This clone was recorded a few times. The chain couples TRBV7-3 to TRBJ2-3, with TRBD2 matching over 13 bases. Trimming cost V 5 bases and J 4 bases; bases outside gene matches: 6. Germline lookup yields CDR1 SGHTA and CDR2 FQGTGA. CDR3 length equals 16 residues. The CDR3 loop is CASSKRTSGSADTQYF. CDR3 nucleotides: TGTGCCAGCAGCAAACGGACTAGCGGGAGCGCAGATACGCAGTATTTT.

V and J are TRBV30 and TRBJ2-7, with 12 bases identical to TRBD2. The V and J ends lost 2 bases and 4 bases, in that order; junction bases with no gene match: 3. CDR3 length: 14 residues. Germline CDR1 is GTSNPN and CDR2 is SVGIG (reference sequence). The CDR3 is CAWSRLAGVYEQYF. CDR3 coding DNA: TGTGCCTGGAGTAGACTAGCGGGAGTATACGAGCAGTACTTC.

This clone was counted a single time. This chain links TRBV19 with TRBJ2-1, with D possibly TRBD2 on 5 matching bases. The CDR3 has 14 amino acids. Per the germline V gene, CDR1 is LNHDA and CDR2 is SQIVND (reference sequence). V lost 3 bases to trimming and J lost 1 base, with 7 bases between them. Here the CDR3 reads CASSMGSSYNEQFF. DNA of the CDR3: TGTGCCAGTAGTATGGGGAGTTCCTACAATGAGCAGTTCTTC.

V gene TRBV7-9 combines with J gene TRBJ2-7; D might be TRBD2 (6 bases). The germline V and J ends were trimmed by 3 bases and 7 bases, with 16 bases remaining between them. The CDR3 covers 14 residues. Germline V gene lookup returns CDR1 SEHNR and CDR2 FQNEAQ (reference sequence). This chain's CDR3 is CASSFTPDGREQYF. CDR3 nucleotide sequence: TGTGCCAGCAGCTTTACCCCGGATGGGAGGGAGCAGTACTTC.

V usage is TRBV14 and J usage is TRBJ1-1; D not certain. This CDR3 region has 16 residues. Germline-derived CDR1 and CDR2 are SGHDN and FVKESK. Between the trimmed V and J ends, which lost 4 bases and 1 base, there was a span of 16 bases. CDR3 in DNA: TGTGCCAGCAGCCGAAAACCAGGTGCGTCGAACACTGAAGCTTTCTTT. Translated, it gives CASSRKPGASNTEAFF.

The chain uses TRBV5-4 and TRBJ1-1, with TRBD1 matching 9 bases. Germline V gives CDR1 SGHNT, CDR2 YYREEE (reference sequence). This CDR3 region has 15 residues. V dropped 4 bases and J dropped 4; count of bases not matched to a gene: 8. As DNA, the CDR3 is TGTGCCAGCAGCCCGCCTGACAGGGGGAGCACTGAAGCTTTCTTT. It translates to CASSPPDRGSTEAFF.

In its sample, this clone was seen a few times. The chain is built from TRBV7-8 and TRBJ2-3; weak D call: TRBD1 (6 bases). V lost 5 bases, J lost 10 bases, and 19 bases lay in between. The CDR3 is 14 amino acids. CDR1 and CDR2 from the germline V gene are SGHVS and FQNEAQ. The chain's CDR3 is CASSPNPQGFAQYF. The CDR3 coding sequence is TGTGCCAGCAGCCCCAACCCTCAGGGGTTTGCGCAGTATTTT.

About this clone: The sample holds other DNA sequences that translate to the same CDR3. The chain employs TRBV27 and TRBJ1-5; TRBD1 aligns across 7 bases. CDR1 and CDR2 (germline): MNHEY, SMNVEV (reference sequence). V shed 3 bases, J shed 4 bases, and the junction held 0 bases outside the gene matches. CDR3 length equals 13 residues. CDR3 DNA sequence: TGTGCCAGCAGTTTGACAGGGAATCAGCCCCAGCATTTT. Residues: CASSLTGNQPQHF.

The rearrangement uses TRBV7-6 and TRBJ2-1; D not certain. Germline CDR1 SGHVS, CDR2 FNYEAQ. The CDR3 sequence is 15 residues long. Trimming took 1 base from V and 4 from J, leaving 11 bases between them. CDR3 loop: CASSLGSADYNEQFF. In DNA, the CDR3 is TGTGCCAGCAGCTTAGGTTCGGCGGATTACAATGAGCAGTTCTTC. Together with reference TRBV7-6 and TRBJ2-1, the CDR3 gives the full variable domain: GAGVSQSPRYKVTKRGQDVALRCDPISGHVSLYWYRQALGQGPEFLTYFNYEAQQDKSGLPNDRFSAERPEGSISTLTIQRTEQRDSAMYRCASSLGSADYNEQFFGPGTRLTVL.

The rearrangement links TRBV11-2 to TRBJ2-7, with D maybe TRBD2 (5 bases). The V gene lost 7 bases and the J gene lost 0 bases, with 19 bases spanning the gap. In germline, CDR1 is SGHAT, CDR2 FQNNGV. The CDR3 spans 16 residues. The CDR3 DNA is TGTGCCAGCACCCTAGACCCCCCTGGAGGCTCCTACGAGCAGTACTTC. This gives the protein CASTLDPPGGSYEQYF.

The gene calls are TRBV28 and TRBJ2-7; TRBD2 matches at 7 bases. Germline V gene sequence: CDR1 MDHEN, CDR2 SYDVKM. The CDR3 length is 13 residues. Unmatched junction bases numbered 8, after V lost 8 bases and J lost 4 bases. As DNA, the CDR3 is TGTGCCAGCGTTACGGGGGGAGGATACGAGCAGTACTTC. Its protein product is CASVTGGGYEQYF.

This chain links TRBV5-1 with TRBJ2-5; 7 positions agree with TRBD2. The CDR3 loop spans 15 amino acids. Germline V gene sequence: CDR1 SGHRS, CDR2 YFSETQ. Trimming cost V 4 bases and J 5 bases; bases outside gene matches: 11. In nucleotides, the CDR3 is TGCGCCAGCAGCGTAACTAGCGTCTTGGGGGAGACCCAGTACTTC. Its protein product is CASSVTSVLGETQYF.

The chain links TRBV27 to TRBJ2-1, with TRBD1 matching over 8 bases. Per germline, CDR1 MNHEY and CDR2 SMNVEV (reference sequence). Unmatched junction bases numbered 5, after V lost 6 bases and J lost 4 bases. This CDR3 is 14 amino acids long. The CDR3 DNA reads TGTGCCAGCAGAATGACAGGGGATTACAATGAGCAGTTCTTC. As protein: CASRMTGDYNEQFF.

Comment on this clone: The identical CDR3 is also encoded by other nucleotide sequences in the sample. This chain uses TRBV4-3 with TRBJ2-2, with TRBD2 identical over 10 bases. Germline CDR1 is LGHNA and CDR2 is YSLEER. The junction had 8 bases not matched to a gene; V was cut back by 0 bases and J by 4 bases. The CDR3 totals 18 residues. As DNA, the CDR3 is TGCGCCAGCAGCCAAGATTTGCTAGCGGGAGTAGGCACCGGGGAGCTGTTTTTT. Translated: CASSQDLLAGVGTGELFF.